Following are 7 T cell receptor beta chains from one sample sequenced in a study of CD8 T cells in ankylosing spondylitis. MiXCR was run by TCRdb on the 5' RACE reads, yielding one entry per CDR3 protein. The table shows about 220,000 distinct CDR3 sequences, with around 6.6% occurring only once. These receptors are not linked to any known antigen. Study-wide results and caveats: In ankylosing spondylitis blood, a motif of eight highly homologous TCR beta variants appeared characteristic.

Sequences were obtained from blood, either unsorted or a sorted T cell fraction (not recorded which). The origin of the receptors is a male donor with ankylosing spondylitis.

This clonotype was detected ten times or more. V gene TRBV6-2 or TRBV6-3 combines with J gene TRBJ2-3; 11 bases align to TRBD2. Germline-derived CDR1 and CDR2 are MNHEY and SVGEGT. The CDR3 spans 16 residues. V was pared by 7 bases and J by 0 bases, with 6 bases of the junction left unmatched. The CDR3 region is CASTLAGGLSTDTQYF. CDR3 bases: TGTGCCAGCACGCTAGCGGGGGGACTTAGCACAGATACGCAGTATTTT.

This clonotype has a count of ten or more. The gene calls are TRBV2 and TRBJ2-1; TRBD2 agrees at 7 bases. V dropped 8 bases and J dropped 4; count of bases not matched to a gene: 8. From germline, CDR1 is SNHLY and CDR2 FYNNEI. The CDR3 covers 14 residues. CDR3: CASRTGGTYNEQFF. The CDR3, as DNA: TGTGCCAGCCGAACCGGGGGGACGTACAATGAGCAGTTCTTC.

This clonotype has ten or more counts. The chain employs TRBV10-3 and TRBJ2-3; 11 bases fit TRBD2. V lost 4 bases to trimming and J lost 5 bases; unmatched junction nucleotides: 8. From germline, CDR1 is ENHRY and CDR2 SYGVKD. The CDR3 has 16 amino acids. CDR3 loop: CAISGPGLAAGDTQYF. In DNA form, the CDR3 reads TGTGCCATCAGTGGACCGGGACTAGCGGCGGGAGATACGCAGTATTTT.

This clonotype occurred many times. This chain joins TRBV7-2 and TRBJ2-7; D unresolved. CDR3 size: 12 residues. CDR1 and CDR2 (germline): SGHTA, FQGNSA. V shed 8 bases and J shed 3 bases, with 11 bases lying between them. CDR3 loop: CASSHTNYEQYF. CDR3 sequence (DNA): TGTGCCAGCTCGCATACTAACTACGAGCAGTACTTC.

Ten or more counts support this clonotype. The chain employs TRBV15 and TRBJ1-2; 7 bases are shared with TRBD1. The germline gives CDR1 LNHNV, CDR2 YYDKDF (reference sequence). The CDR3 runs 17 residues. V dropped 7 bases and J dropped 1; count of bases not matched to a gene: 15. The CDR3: CATTSIPRQGLNYGYTF. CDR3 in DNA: TGTGCCACCACGTCAATACCAAGACAGGGACTTAACTATGGCTACACCTTC.

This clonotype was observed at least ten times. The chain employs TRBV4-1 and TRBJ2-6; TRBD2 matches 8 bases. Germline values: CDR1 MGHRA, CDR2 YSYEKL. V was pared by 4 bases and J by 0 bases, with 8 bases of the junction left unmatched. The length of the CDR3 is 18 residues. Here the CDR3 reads CASSLRGGFLSGANVLTF. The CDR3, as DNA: TGCGCCAGCAGCCTCCGGGGGGGGTTCCTCTCTGGGGCCAACGTCCTGACTTTC.

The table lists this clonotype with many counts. CDR3 sequence: CASSLLGQGETQYF. The CDR3 DNA sequence: TGTGCCAGCAGCCTTTTGGGACAGGGGGAGACCCAGTACTTC. This chain uses TRBV3-1 with TRBJ2-5; 10 bases fit TRBD1. The CDR3 spans 14 residues. The V gene end was trimmed by 4 bases and the J gene end by 5 bases; junction bases not matched to a gene: 4. Germline V gene lookup returns CDR1 LGHDT and CDR2 YNNKEL (reference sequence).